The 10 T cell receptor beta chains below were found in one sample sequenced in a study of T cell responses to AZD1222 COVID-19 vaccine (dated by TCRdb to about 2021). The library relied on the immunoSEQ multiplex PCR assay. Not all clones reach the TCRdb copy of this immuneACCESS table, which keeps in-frame sequences only. Checked studies attribute under half of the gap to unresolved V genes and leave the rest unexplained. The sample yields fewer than 130,000 clones; roughly 90% were counted once. The ten most abundant clones make up around 1.2% of the sample. Taken with the paper, the label for time point translates to: baseline before first vaccination. The specimen comprised peripheral blood, sampled on day 0 of AZD1222 vaccination. The receptor source for this set is an adult in good health.

V usage is TRBV7-9 and J usage is TRBJ1-5, with 8 bases aligning to TRBD1. V was pared by 5 bases and J by 0 bases, with 0 bases of the junction left unmatched. Germline CDR1 is SEHNR and CDR2 is FQNEAQ (reference sequence). This CDR3 spans 14 amino acids. CDR3 coding DNA: TGTGCCAGCAGCGGGACAGGTAGCAATCAGCCCCAGCATTTT. As protein: CASSGTGSNQPQHF.

This chain joins TRBV7-9 and TRBJ1-3; D unresolved. The V end was cut by 8 bases, the J end by 1 base, with 12 bases between. The CDR3 length is 14 residues. Germline CDR1 is SEHNR and CDR2 is FQNEAQ (reference sequence). The CDR3 sequence: CASSRAGSGNTIYF. The DNA of the CDR3 is TGTGCCAGCTCGCGAGCAGGATCTGGAAACACCATATATTTT. Combining the CDR3 with reference TRBV7-9 and TRBJ1-3 gives the whole variable domain DTGVSQNPRHKITKRGQNVTFRCDPISEHNRLYWYRQTLGQGPEFLTYFQNEAQLEKSRLLSDRFSAERPKGSFSTLEIQRTEQGDSAMYLCASSRAGSGNTIYFGEGSWLTVV.

The chain recombines TRBV5-1 with TRBJ2-5; the D gene could be TRBD1 or TRBD2 (5 bases each). The CDR3 covers 14 residues. The V gene's germline CDR1 is SGHRS and CDR2 YFSETQ. The V end was cut by 3 bases, the J end by 2 bases, with 11 bases between. This chain's CDR3 is CASSWDLSQETQYF. The CDR3 region has the DNA TGCGCCAGCAGCTGGGACCTTTCTCAAGAGACCCAGTACTTC.

The rearrangement links TRBV15 to TRBJ1-3, with TRBD1 as a possible D gene (5 bases). The CDR3 totals 18 residues. The V gene lost 1 base and the J gene lost 2 bases, with 18 bases spanning the gap. Germline V lookup: CDR1 LNHNV, CDR2 YYDKDF (reference sequence). The CDR3 loop reads CATSRAPLSMGAGNTIYF. The CDR3 coding sequence is TGTGCCACCAGCAGAGCTCCCCTATCTATGGGGGCTGGAAACACCATATATTTT. Full variable domain (missing parts from reference TRBV15 and TRBJ1-3): DAMVIQNPRYQVTQFGKPVTLSCSQTLNHNVMYWYQQKSSQAPKLLFHYYDKDFNNEADTPDNFQSRRPNTSFCFLDIRSPGLGDTAMYLCATSRAPLSMGAGNTIYFGEGSWLTVV.

This clone appeared a single time. The rearrangement uses TRBV5-1 and TRBJ2-3, with D maybe TRBD2 (6 bases). The CDR3 is 15 residues long. Germline CDR1 is SGHRS and CDR2 is YFSETQ. V shed 0 bases and J shed 2 bases, with 10 bases lying between them. The DNA for the CDR3 is TGCGCCAGCAGCTTGGCCGGGGGATACACAGATACGCAGTATTTT. Protein product: CASSLAGGYTDTQYF.

The chain is built from TRBV7-9 and TRBJ1-6; D uncertain. The V gene's germline CDR1 is SEHNR and CDR2 FQNEAQ (reference sequence). CDR3 length equals 14 residues. V lost 1 base and J lost 9, with 10 bases in between. The CDR3 loop is CASSLVVNGSPLHF. DNA for the CDR3: TGTGCCAGCAGCTTAGTGGTTAATGGTTCACCCCTCCACTTT. Full variable domain (outside the CDR3, taken from reference TRBV7-9 and TRBJ1-6): DTGVSQNPRHKITKRGQNVTFRCDPISEHNRLYWYRQTLGQGPEFLTYFQNEAQLEKSRLLSDRFSAERPKGSFSTLEIQRTEQGDSAMYLCASSLVVNGSPLHFGNGTRLTVT.

In its sample, this clone was seen a few times. The chain carries TRBV2 and TRBJ1-5; D gene uncertain. The CDR3 runs to 15 residues. V was cut by 2 bases and J by 5 bases, with 13 bases left in between. Germline V gene sequence: CDR1 SNHLY, CDR2 FYNNEI. CDR3: CASSEKGRDDQPQHF. For the CDR3, the DNA is TGTGCCAGCAGTGAAAAGGGCAGAGACGATCAGCCCCAGCATTTT.

V gene TRBV30 combines with J gene TRBJ1-5; 9 nucleotides line up with TRBD1. Germline V gene sequence: CDR1 GTSNPN, CDR2 SVGIG (reference sequence). The CDR3 is made up of 14 amino acids. V lost 2 bases and J lost 7; bases outside the gene matches: 6. The CDR3 loop is CAWSTGTGLQPQHF. The CDR3 DNA is TGTGCCTGGAGTACTGGGACAGGGTTGCAGCCCCAGCATTTT.

V usage is TRBV18 and J usage is TRBJ1-2, with D unclear. CDR3 length equals 15 residues. Between the trimmed V and J ends, which lost 3 bases and 0 bases, there was a span of 11 bases. In germline, CDR1 is KGHSH, CDR2 LQKENI. The CDR3 DNA reads as TGTGCCAGCTCACCTAAAGTGCTCGCTAACTATGGCTACACCTTC. Translating it yields CASSPKVLANYGYTF.

The CDR3 DNA follows: TGTGCCAGCAGTTCGATTGGGGCAGACCCGTACGAGCAGTACTTC. It encodes CASSSIGADPYEQYF. The chain recombines TRBV28 with TRBJ2-7, with D perhaps TRBD1 (5 bases). CDR3 length: 15 residues. CDR1 is MDHEN, CDR2 SYDVKM, per germline. The V gene lost 4 bases and the J gene lost 4 bases, with 17 bases spanning the gap. The full variable domain, in which reference TRBV28 and TRBJ2-7 provide the parts outside the CDR3, is DVKVTQSSRYLVKRTGEKVFLECVQDMDHENMFWYRQDPGLGLRLIYFSYDVKMKEKGDIPEGYSVSREKKERFSLILESASTNQTSMYLCASSSIGADPYEQYFGPGTRLTVT.